These 28 T cell receptor beta chains share one sample of origin, sequenced in a study of graft-versus-host responses after intestinal transplantation. The table came from immunoSEQ multiplex PCR; TCRdb's copy has only in-frame clones and leaves some out. The data contain about 82,000 clones, around 91% of them singletons. Their cognate antigens are unknown. Sequencing used unstimulated CD4+ T cells sorted from spleen or lymph node cells, obtained before intestinal transplant. These receptors all come from a human donor who received an intestinal transplant.

The chain uses TRBV7-6 and TRBJ2-7; 9 bases align to TRBD1. V shed 5 bases, J shed 4 bases, and the junction held 12 bases outside the gene matches. The germline CDR1 and CDR2 sequences are SGHVS and FNYEAQ. The CDR3 loop spans 16 amino acids. DNA of the CDR3: TGTGCCAGCAGCACAGTACCTCCGGGACAGGGTTACGAGCAGTACTTC. This gives the protein CASSTVPPGQGYEQYF.

The chain couples TRBV2 to TRBJ2-6; D call uncertain. From germline, CDR1 is SNHLY and CDR2 FYNNEI. This CDR3 spans 17 amino acids. V lost 3 bases and J 0 bases, leaving 12 bases between the germline ends. In DNA, the CDR3 is TGTGCCAGCAGTGATGGCAGAGGCTTCTCTGGGGCCAACGTCCTGACTTTC. Protein product: CASSDGRGFSGANVLTF.

The chain is built from TRBV10-3 and TRBJ2-1, with D perhaps matching TRBD2 (5 bases). CDR3 size: 12 residues. Germline CDR1 is ENHRY and CDR2 is SYGVKD. Trimming shortened V by 4 bases and J by 7 bases, and 8 bases separated the two germline ends. The CDR3 protein is CAISAWTNEQFF. The DNA of the CDR3 is TGTGCCATCAGTGCTTGGACTAATGAGCAGTTCTTC.

The V gene is TRBV4-3, the J gene TRBJ1-6; D is ambiguous. This CDR3 region has 16 residues. Deletions cut 4 bases from V and 9 bases from J, with 19 bases between. In germline, CDR1 is LGHNA, CDR2 YSLEER. This CDR3 is CASSRSERDFGSPLHF. The CDR3 nucleotides read TGCGCCAGCAGCCGCTCCGAGAGAGATTTCGGTTCACCCCTCCACTTT.

V usage is TRBV7-9 and J usage is TRBJ1-2; D call uncertain. The CDR3 length is 12 residues. Deletions cut 1 base from V and 7 bases from J, with 7 bases between. Germline CDR1 is SEHNR and CDR2 is FQNEAQ (reference sequence). The DNA of the CDR3 is TGTGCCAGCAGCTTAGAAAATCGTGGCTACACCTTC. Protein: CASSLENRGYTF.

This clone was picked up one time. The gene calls are TRBV11-2 and TRBJ1-2, with D maybe TRBD1 (6 bases). There are 13 residues in the CDR3. The V gene's germline CDR1 is SGHAT and CDR2 FQNNGV. The ends were cut back, 3 bases at V and 4 bases at J, with 9 bases in the middle. In DNA, the CDR3 is TGTGCCAGCAGCTTGGACAGAAGCTATGGCTACACCTTC. Translating gives CASSLDRSYGYTF.

The V gene is TRBV5-1, the J gene TRBJ2-7; 8 bases match TRBD1. V was clipped by 0 bases and J by 4 bases; unmatched bases: 18. This CDR3 is 19 amino acids long. CDR1 is SGHRS, CDR2 YFSETQ, per germline. Written as DNA, the CDR3 is TGCGCCAGCAGCTTGGGGGTTACGGACAGGGTGGGGTCCCGGTACGAGCAGTACTTC. Translating it yields CASSLGVTDRVGSRYEQYF.

The rearrangement joins TRBV18 to TRBJ2-1, with a tentative D call TRBD1 (5 bases). From germline, CDR1 is KGHSH and CDR2 LQKENI. With 5 bases removed from V and 6 bases from J, the gap between germline ends came to 11 bases. CDR3 length equals 13 residues. CDR3 nucleotide sequence: TGTGCCAGCTCATCTAGACAGCCCAATGAGCAGTTCTTC. Encoded protein: CASSSRQPNEQFF.

This clone was recorded only once. The CDR3 DNA sequence: TGCAGCCCCGGCACGGGCTACGAGCAGTACTTC. Its protein is CSPGTGYEQYF. The chain combines TRBV20-1 with TRBJ2-7; D not resolved. CDR3 length: 11 amino acids. Germline loops: CDR1 DFQATT, CDR2 SNEGSKA (reference sequence).

This clone appeared a few times. The chain carries TRBV6-5 and TRBJ1-6, with TRBD1 as a possible D gene (6 bases). The V gene's germline CDR1 is MNHEY and CDR2 SVGAGI. The CDR3 has 14 residues. V was clipped by 6 bases and J by 5 bases, with 11 bases between them. CDR3 DNA: TGTGCCAGCAGCCGGGACATTGATAATTCACCCCTCCACTTT. Encoded protein: CASSRDIDNSPLHF.

The gene calls are TRBV6-5 and TRBJ1-3, with TRBD1 matching over 9 bases. V gave up 8 bases and J gave up 8 bases; unmatched junction bases: 10. Germline CDR1 reads MNHEY; CDR2 reads SVGAGI. This CDR3 region has 14 residues. CDR3: CASGPGTGMDTIYF. The CDR3 DNA reads as TGTGCCAGCGGGCCCGGGACAGGGATGGACACCATATATTTT.

This sequence joins TRBV6-1 and TRBJ2-7; 7 bases map to TRBD1. Germline CDR1 MNHNS, CDR2 SASEGT. The V gene end was trimmed by 1 base and the J gene end by 3 bases; junction bases not matched to a gene: 6. The CDR3 loop spans 15 amino acids. The CDR3 DNA follows: TGTGCCAGCAGTGAAGGGTTGGCAGGGGGCTACGAGCAGTACTTC. Translated: CASSEGLAGGYEQYF.

The V and J genes are TRBV11-3 and TRBJ1-2, with 8 bases fitting TRBD1. The CDR3 consists of 14 residues. V lost 1 base and J lost 4; bases outside the gene matches: 2. The germline V gene has CDR1 SGHNT and CDR2 YENEEA. CDR3 protein: CASSLVTGGYGYTF. CDR3 DNA: TGTGCCAGCAGCTTAGTAACAGGGGGCTATGGCTACACCTTC.

The chain has TRBV7-9 and TRBJ2-7; 9 bases fit TRBD1. CDR1 and CDR2 from the germline V gene are SEHNR and FQNEAQ (reference sequence). The CDR3 loop spans 14 amino acids. Trimming at V came to 3 bases and at J to 4 bases, leaving 4 bases not matched to a gene. CDR3 loop: CASSFGTGSYEQYF. The CDR3 coding sequence is TGTGCCAGCAGCTTCGGGACAGGGTCATACGAGCAGTACTTC.

The chain has TRBV5-6 and TRBJ2-3, with TRBD1 identical over 10 bases. Losses at the gene ends were 4 bases for V and 4 bases for J; bases not matched to a gene: 6. CDR3 length: 15 residues. Looked up from germline, CDR1 is SGHDT and CDR2 is YYEEEE. The CDR3 loop reads CASSHPTGGADTQYF. CDR3 nucleotide sequence: TGTGCCAGCAGCCACCCGACAGGGGGCGCAGATACGCAGTATTTT.

This chain joins TRBV6-1 and TRBJ2-7; 12 nucleotides agree with TRBD2. Unmatched junction bases numbered 3, after V lost 6 bases and J lost 3 bases. Germline CDR1 MNHNS, CDR2 SASEGT. The CDR3 is 14 amino acids. The DNA for the CDR3 is TGTGCCAGCAGACTAGCGGGGGGCATCTACGAGCAGTACTTC. Encoded protein: CASRLAGGIYEQYF.

The chain recombines TRBV4-3 with TRBJ1-6; TRBD1 matches 7 bases. The CDR3 is 19 residues long. Trimming cost V 0 bases and J 7 bases; bases outside gene matches: 15. Germline lookup yields CDR1 LGHNA and CDR2 YSLEER. CDR3 in DNA: TGCGCCAGCAGCCAAGAAGGGGGAAAGACAGGGATGTGGAATTCACCCCTCCACTTT. Translating gives CASSQEGGKTGMWNSPLHF.

The chain is built from TRBV5-1 and TRBJ1-3; D is uncertain. The V and J ends lost 1 base and 0 bases respectively, with 8 bases between them. CDR1 SGHRS and CDR2 YFSETQ come from the germline V gene. The CDR3 is 15 amino acids. The DNA of the CDR3 is TGCGCCAGCAGCTTGCTCAGTTCCTCTGGAAACACCATATATTTT. Translation gives CASSLLSSSGNTIYF.

The rearrangement links TRBV6-6 to TRBJ1-2; 9 bases line up with TRBD1. Germline V gives CDR1 MNHNY, CDR2 SVGAGI (reference sequence). J gave up 4 bases and V 4 bases, and 10 bases lay outside the gene matches. The CDR3 is made up of 16 amino acids. This CDR3 reads CASSSPPGTGFYGYTF. The DNA of the CDR3 is TGTGCCAGCAGTTCCCCCCCCGGGACAGGGTTCTATGGCTACACCTTC.

The genes are TRBV4-3 and TRBJ2-1; D may be TRBD1 (6 bases). V gave up 0 bases and J gave up 4 bases, with 7 bases separating them. The V gene's germline CDR1 is LGHNA and CDR2 YSLEER. The CDR3 is 14 amino acids. The CDR3 bases are TGCGCCAGCAGCCAAGACCAGGGGTACAATGAGCAGTTCTTC. Its translation is CASSQDQGYNEQFF.

The rearrangement uses TRBV5-1 and TRBJ2-7; TRBD1 is a possible D gene (5 bases). CDR1 is SGHRS, CDR2 YFSETQ, per germline. The CDR3 is 13 residues long. The V end lost 0 bases, the J end lost 3 bases, and 7 bases lay between the germline ends. The chain's CDR3 is CASSLGQSYEQYF. CDR3 DNA: TGCGCCAGCAGCTTGGGACAGAGCTACGAGCAGTACTTC.

This clone was observed a single time. The chain has TRBV6-5 and TRBJ2-7; 9 bases align to TRBD2. Germline V gene sequence: CDR1 MNHEY, CDR2 SVGAGI. The length of the CDR3 is 15 residues. V shed 5 bases and J 0 bases; nucleotides not matched to a gene: 5. The CDR3 here is CASSPSGVFSYEQYF. In nucleotides, the CDR3 is TGTGCCAGCAGTCCTAGCGGGGTCTTCTCCTACGAGCAGTACTTC.

The gene calls are TRBV6-5 and TRBJ2-3; the match to TRBD1 covers 9 bases. The germline CDR1 and CDR2 sequences are MNHEY and SVGAGI. With 4 bases clipped from V and 4 bases from J, the junction kept 9 bases outside the gene matches. The CDR3 contains 16 residues. CDR3 sequence: CASSSRGQGSADTQYF. The CDR3 bases are TGTGCCAGCAGTTCCCGGGGACAGGGTAGCGCAGATACGCAGTATTTT.

The V gene is TRBV7-8, the J gene TRBJ1-2, with 9 positions matching TRBD1. Trimming cost V 5 bases and J 3 bases; bases outside gene matches: 4. The CDR3 contains 14 residues. CDR1 and CDR2 from the germline V gene are SGHVS and FQNEAQ. The CDR3 sequence: CASSVDRGDYGYTF. In DNA form, the CDR3 reads TGTGCCAGCAGCGTCGACAGGGGGGACTATGGCTACACCTTC.

The chain is built from TRBV7-9 and TRBJ1-6, with 7 bases identical to TRBD1. There are 14 residues in the CDR3. The V gene's germline CDR1 is SEHNR and CDR2 FQNEAQ (reference sequence). V dropped 1 base and J dropped 14; count of bases not matched to a gene: 8. The CDR3 is CASSLVGQDHALHF. DNA of the CDR3: TGTGCCAGCAGCTTAGTAGGACAGGATCACGCCCTCCACTTT.

The chain employs TRBV19 and TRBJ2-7, with D possibly TRBD1 on 6 matching bases. V was clipped by 3 bases and J by 0 bases, with 12 bases between them. Germline V gene lookup returns CDR1 LNHDA and CDR2 SQIVND (reference sequence). The CDR3 covers 15 residues. The CDR3 DNA is TGTGCCAGTAGTATCCCCGGACAGAGCTCCTACGAGCAGTACTTC. This encodes CASSIPGQSSYEQYF.

Here the CDR3 DNA reads TGCGCCAGCAGCGATCGGGACAGAAATTCACCCCTCCACTTT. Translation: CASSDRDRNSPLHF. The chain is built from TRBV4-3 and TRBJ1-6; 7 positions agree with TRBD1. Germline CDR1 and CDR2: LGHNA and YSLEER. V dropped 5 bases and J dropped 7; count of bases not matched to a gene: 5. This CDR3 comprises 14 residues.

The chain couples TRBV7-2 to TRBJ2-5; weak D call: TRBD2 (6 bases). Germline V gene sequence: CDR1 SGHTA, CDR2 FQGNSA. V was clipped by 3 bases and J by 2 bases, with 13 bases between them. The CDR3 consists of 15 residues. The CDR3 sequence: CASSFGGITQETQYF. The CDR3 bases are TGTGCCAGCAGCTTCGGCGGGATTACTCAAGAGACCCAGTACTTC.